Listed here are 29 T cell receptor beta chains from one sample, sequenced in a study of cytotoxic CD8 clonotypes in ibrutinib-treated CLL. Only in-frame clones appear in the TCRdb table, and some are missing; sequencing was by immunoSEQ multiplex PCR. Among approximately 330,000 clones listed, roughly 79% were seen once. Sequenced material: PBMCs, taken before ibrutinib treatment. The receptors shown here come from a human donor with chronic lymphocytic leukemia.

CDR3 in DNA: TGCAGCGTGAGAATGGGACTAGCGGGAGGTACTATCTACAATGAGCAGTTCTTC. Translation: CSVRMGLAGGTIYNEQFF. The rearrangement uses TRBV29-1 and TRBJ2-1, with 15 bases fitting TRBD2. Unmatched junction bases numbered 12, after V lost 6 bases and J lost 3 bases. The germline gives CDR1 SQVTM, CDR2 ANQGSEA. The CDR3 runs 18 residues.

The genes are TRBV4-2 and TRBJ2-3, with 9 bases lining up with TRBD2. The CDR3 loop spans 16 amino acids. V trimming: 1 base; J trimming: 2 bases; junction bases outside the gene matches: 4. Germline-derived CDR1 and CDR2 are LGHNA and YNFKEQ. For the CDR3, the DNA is TGTGCCAGCAGCCAAGGAGTAGCGGGAGACACAGATACGCAGTATTTT. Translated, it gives CASSQGVAGDTDTQYF.

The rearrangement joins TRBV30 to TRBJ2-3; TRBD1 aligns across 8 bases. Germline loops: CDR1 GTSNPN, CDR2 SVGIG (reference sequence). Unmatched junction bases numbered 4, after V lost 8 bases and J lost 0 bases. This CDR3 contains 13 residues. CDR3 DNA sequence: TGTGCCAGTCGACAGGGGAGCACAGATACGCAGTATTTT. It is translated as CASRQGSTDTQYF. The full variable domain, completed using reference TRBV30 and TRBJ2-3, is SQTIHQWPATLVQPVGSPLSLECTVEGTSNPNLYWYRQAAGRGLQLLFYSVGIGQISSEVPQNLSASRPQDRQFILSSKKLLLSDSGFYLCASRQGSTDTQYFGPGTRLTVL.

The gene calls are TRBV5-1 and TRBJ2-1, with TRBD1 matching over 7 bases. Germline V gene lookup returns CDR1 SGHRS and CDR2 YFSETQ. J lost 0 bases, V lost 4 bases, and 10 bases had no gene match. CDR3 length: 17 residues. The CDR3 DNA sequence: TGCGCCAGCAGCATTAGTTGGACAGGTAGCTCCTACAATGAGCAGTTCTTC. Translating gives CASSISWTGSSYNEQFF.

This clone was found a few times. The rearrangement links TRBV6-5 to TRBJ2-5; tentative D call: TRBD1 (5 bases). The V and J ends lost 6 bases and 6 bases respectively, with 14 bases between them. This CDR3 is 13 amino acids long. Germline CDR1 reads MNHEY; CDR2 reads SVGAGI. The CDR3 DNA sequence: TGTGCCAGCAGCCCAGGGATCATCAAGACCCAGTACTTC. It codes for CASSPGIIKTQYF.

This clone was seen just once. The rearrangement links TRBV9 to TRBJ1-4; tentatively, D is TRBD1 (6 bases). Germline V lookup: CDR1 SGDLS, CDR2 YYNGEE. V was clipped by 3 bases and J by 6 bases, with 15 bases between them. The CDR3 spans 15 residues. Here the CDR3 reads CASSESRGADEKLFF. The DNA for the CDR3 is TGTGCCAGCAGCGAGTCTCGGGGGGCGGATGAAAAACTGTTTTTT. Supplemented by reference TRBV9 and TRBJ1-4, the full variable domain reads DSGVTQTPKHLITATGQRVTLRCSPRSGDLSVYWYQQSLDQGLQFLIQYYNGEERAKGNILERFSAQQFPDLHSELNLSSLELGDSALYFCASSESRGADEKLFFGSGTQLSVL.

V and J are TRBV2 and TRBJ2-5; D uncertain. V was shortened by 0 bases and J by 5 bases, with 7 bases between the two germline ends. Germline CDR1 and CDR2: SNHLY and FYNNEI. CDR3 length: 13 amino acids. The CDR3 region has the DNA TGTGCCAGCAGTGAAGCTAGTGGGGAGACCCAGTACTTC. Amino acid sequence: CASSEASGETQYF.

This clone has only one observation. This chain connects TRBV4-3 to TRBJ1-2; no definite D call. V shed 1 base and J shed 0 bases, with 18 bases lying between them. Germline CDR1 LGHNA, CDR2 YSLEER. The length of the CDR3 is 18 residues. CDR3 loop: CASSQVWKEDLANYGYTF. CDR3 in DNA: TGCGCCAGCAGCCAAGTGTGGAAGGAAGATTTAGCTAACTATGGCTACACCTTC.

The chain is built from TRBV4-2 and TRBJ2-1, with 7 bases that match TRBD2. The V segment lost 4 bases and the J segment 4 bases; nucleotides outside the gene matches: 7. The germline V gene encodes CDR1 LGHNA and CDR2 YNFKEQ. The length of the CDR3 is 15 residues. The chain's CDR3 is CASSREGGSYNEQFF. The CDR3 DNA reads TGTGCCAGCAGCCGGGAGGGCGGGTCGTACAATGAGCAGTTCTTC.

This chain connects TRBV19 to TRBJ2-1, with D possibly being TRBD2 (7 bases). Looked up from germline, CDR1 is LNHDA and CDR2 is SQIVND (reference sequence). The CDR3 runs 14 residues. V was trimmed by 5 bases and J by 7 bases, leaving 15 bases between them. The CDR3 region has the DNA TGTGCCAGTAGTTGGACTAGGGGGGGTAATGAGCAGTTCTTC. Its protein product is CASSWTRGGNEQFF. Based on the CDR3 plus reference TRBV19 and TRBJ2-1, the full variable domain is DGGITQSPKYLFRKEGQNVTLSCEQNLNHDAMYWYRQDPGQGLRLIYYSQIVNDFQKGDIAEGYSVSREKKESFPLTVTSAQKNPTAFYLCASSWTRGGNEQFFGPGTRLTVL.

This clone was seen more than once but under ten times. CDR3 nucleotide sequence: TGTGCCAGCAGAGAGACAGGGGGTGATGGCTACACCTTC. Its protein product is CASRETGGDGYTF. The gene calls are TRBV2 and TRBJ1-2; 9 nucleotides line up with TRBD1. The J segment lost 6 bases and the V segment lost 6 bases, leaving 5 bases of the junction unmatched. The germline V gene encodes CDR1 SNHLY and CDR2 FYNNEI. The CDR3 is 13 amino acids.

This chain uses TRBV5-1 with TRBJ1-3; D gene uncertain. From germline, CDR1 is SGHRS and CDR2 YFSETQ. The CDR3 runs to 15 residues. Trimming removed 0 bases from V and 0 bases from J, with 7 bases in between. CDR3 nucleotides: TGCGCCAGCAGCTTGGAGGCAAGCTCTGGAAACACCATATATTTT. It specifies CASSLEASSGNTIYF.

The DNA for the CDR3 is TGTGCCAGCAGTGAATTACAGGGGTCCCACGAGCAGTACTTC. Protein: CASSELQGSHEQYF. This chain connects TRBV2 to TRBJ2-7; 7 bases match TRBD1. This CDR3 is 14 amino acids long. Trimming removed 2 bases from V and 5 bases from J; junction bases left unmatched: 6. Germline V gene data show CDR1 as SNHLY and CDR2 as FYNNEI.

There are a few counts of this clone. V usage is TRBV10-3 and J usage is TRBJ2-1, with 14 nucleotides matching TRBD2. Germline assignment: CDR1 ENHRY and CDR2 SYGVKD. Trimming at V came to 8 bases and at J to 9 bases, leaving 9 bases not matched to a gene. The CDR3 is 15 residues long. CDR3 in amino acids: CAIVSGTSGSGEQFF. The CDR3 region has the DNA TGTGCCATCGTATCTGGGACTAGCGGGAGCGGTGAGCAGTTCTTC.

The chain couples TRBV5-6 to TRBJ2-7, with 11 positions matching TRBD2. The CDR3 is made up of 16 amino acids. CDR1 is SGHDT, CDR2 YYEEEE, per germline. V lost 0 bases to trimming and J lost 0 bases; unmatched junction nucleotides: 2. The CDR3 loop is CASSLGLAGGSYEQYF. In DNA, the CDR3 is TGTGCCAGCAGCTTGGGGCTAGCGGGAGGCTCCTACGAGCAGTACTTC.

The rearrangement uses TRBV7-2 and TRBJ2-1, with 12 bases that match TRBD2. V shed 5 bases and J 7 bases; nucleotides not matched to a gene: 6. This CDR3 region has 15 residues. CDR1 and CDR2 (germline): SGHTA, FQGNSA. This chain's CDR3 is CASSQRTSGINEQFF. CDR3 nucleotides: TGTGCCAGCAGCCAACGGACTAGCGGGATAAATGAGCAGTTCTTC. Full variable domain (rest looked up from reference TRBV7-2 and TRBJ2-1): GAGVSQSPSNKVTEKGKDVELRCDPISGHTALYWYRQSLGQGLEFLIYFQGNSAPDKSGLPSDRFSAERTGGSVSTLTIQRTQQEDSAVYLCASSQRTSGINEQFFGPGTRLTVL.

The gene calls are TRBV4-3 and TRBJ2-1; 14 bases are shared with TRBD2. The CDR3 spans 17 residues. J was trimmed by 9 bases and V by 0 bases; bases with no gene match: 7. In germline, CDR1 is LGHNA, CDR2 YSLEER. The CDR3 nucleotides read TGCGCCAGCAGCCAAGATTCCGGGACTAGCGGGAGTTTTGAGCAGTTCTTC. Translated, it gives CASSQDSGTSGSFEQFF.

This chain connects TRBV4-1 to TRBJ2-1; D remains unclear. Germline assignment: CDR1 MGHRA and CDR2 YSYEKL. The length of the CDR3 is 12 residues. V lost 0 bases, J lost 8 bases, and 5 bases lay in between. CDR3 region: CASSQENYEQFF. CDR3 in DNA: TGCGCCAGCAGCCAAGAGAACTATGAGCAGTTCTTC.

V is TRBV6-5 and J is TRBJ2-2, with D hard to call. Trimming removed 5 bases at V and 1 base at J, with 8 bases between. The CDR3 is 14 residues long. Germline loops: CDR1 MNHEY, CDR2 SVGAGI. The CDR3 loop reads CASSNYLNTGELFF. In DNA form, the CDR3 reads TGTGCCAGCAGTAACTACTTGAACACCGGGGAGCTGTTTTTT.

This chain's CDR3 is CSVGRVIDTQYF. As DNA, the CDR3 is TGCAGCGTTGGCCGCGTCATCGATACGCAGTATTTT. The V gene is TRBV29-1, the J gene TRBJ2-3; D is ambiguous. The CDR3 loop spans 12 amino acids. Germline loops: CDR1 SQVTM, CDR2 ANQGSEA. V was cut by 4 bases and J by 6 bases, with 11 bases left in between.

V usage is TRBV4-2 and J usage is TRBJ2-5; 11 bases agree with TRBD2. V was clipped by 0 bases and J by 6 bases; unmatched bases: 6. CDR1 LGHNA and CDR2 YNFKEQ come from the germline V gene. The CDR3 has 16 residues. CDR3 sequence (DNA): TGTGCCAGCAGCCAAGAAGATAGCGGGAGGGAAAAGACCCAGTACTTC. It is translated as CASSQEDSGREKTQYF.

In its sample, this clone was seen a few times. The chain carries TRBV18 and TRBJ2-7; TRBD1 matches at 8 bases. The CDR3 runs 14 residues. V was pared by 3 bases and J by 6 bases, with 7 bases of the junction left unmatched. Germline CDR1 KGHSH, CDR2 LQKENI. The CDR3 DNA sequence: TGTGCCAGCTCACCCGGACAGGGAGACGGCGAGCAGTACTTC. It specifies CASSPGQGDGEQYF. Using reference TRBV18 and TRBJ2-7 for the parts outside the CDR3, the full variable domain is NAGVMQNPRHLVRRRGQEARLRCSPMKGHSHVYWYRQLPEEGLKFMVYLQKENIIDESGMPKERFSAEFPKEGPSILRIQQVVRGDSAAYFCASSPGQGDGEQYFGPGTRLTVT.

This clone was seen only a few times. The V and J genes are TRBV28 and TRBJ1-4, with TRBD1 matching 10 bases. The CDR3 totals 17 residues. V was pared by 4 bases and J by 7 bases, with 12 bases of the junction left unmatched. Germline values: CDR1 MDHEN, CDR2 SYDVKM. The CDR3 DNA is TGTGCCAGCAGTTCAATTATGGGGACAGGGGAACGTGAAAAACTGTTTTTT. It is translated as CASSSIMGTGEREKLFF.

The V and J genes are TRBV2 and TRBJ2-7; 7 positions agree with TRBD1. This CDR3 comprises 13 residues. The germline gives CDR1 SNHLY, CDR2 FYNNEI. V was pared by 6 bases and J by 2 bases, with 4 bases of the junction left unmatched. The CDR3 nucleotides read TGTGCCAGCAGCGGGACAGAGGCCTACGAGCAGTACTTC. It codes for CASSGTEAYEQYF.

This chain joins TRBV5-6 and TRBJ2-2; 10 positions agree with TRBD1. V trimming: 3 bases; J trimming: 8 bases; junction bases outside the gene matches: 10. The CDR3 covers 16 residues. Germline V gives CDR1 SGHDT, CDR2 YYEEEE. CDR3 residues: CASSWKPGQGTGELFF. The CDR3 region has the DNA TGTGCCAGCAGCTGGAAACCGGGACAGGGGACTGGGGAGCTGTTTTTT.

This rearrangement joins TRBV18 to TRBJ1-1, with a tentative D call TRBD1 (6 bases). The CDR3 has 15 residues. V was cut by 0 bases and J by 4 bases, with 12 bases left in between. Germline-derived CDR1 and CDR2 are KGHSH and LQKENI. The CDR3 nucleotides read TGTGCCAGCTCACCACCGGTCCTGGGGGCCACTGAAGCTTTCTTT. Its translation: CASSPPVLGATEAFF.

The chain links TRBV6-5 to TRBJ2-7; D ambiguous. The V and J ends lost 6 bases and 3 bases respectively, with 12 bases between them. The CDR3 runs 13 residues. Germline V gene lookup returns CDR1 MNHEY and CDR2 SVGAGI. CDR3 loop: CASSSRVYYEQYF. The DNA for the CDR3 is TGTGCCAGCAGCTCCCGGGTTTACTACGAGCAGTACTTC.

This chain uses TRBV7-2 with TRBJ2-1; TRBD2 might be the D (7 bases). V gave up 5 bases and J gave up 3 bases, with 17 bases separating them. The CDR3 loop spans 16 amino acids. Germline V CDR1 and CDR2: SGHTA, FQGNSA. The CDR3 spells CASSPLGAGVYNEQFF. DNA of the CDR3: TGTGCCAGCAGCCCTTTGGGGGCGGGAGTCTACAATGAGCAGTTCTTC.

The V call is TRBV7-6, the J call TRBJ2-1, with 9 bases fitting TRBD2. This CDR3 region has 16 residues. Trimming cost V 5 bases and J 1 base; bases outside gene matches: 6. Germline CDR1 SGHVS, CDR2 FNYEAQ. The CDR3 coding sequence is TGTGCCAGCAGCCCCGTGGCGGGAGGGTCCTACAATGAGCAGTTCTTC. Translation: CASSPVAGGSYNEQFF.